Each of the 2 T cell receptor beta chains below was sequenced from the same sample in a study of glioma-infiltrating T cells (TCRdb year 2016). The data were produced on an Illumina MiSeq. TCR alpha and beta CDR3 regions were amplified with the iRepertoire nested amplicon-rescue multiplex PCR (arm-PCR) platform from RNA. Using fastp at Q25 and MiXCR, TCRdb reprocessed the public reads and kept productive beta chains. Rows are unified per CDR3 protein, each entry keeping the most common DNA and genes. The sample yields around 130,000 distinct CDR3 sequences; approximately 24% were counted once. In total, the top ten clones hold around a quarter of the sample. The sample taken for sequencing was glioma tissue, nonneoplastic brain tissue, or PBMCs (not recorded which). Receptor source: a human donor with low-grade glioma or glioblastoma, undergoing nonglioma brain surgery, or in good health (not recorded which).

This clonotype was observed a few times. The V call is TRBV3-1, the J call TRBJ2-1, with 8 bases matching TRBD2. CDR1 and CDR2 (germline): LGHDT, YNNKEL (reference sequence). The V and J ends lost 0 bases and 5 bases, in that order; junction bases with no gene match: 9. The CDR3 runs to 17 residues. Written as DNA, the CDR3 is TGTGCCAGCAGCCAAGATCAGGTCCTAGCGGGTGACAATGAGCAGTTCTTC. Amino acid sequence: CASSQDQVLAGDNEQFF.

The chain joins TRBV11-2 to TRBJ2-6; D call uncertain. The CDR3 is 15 amino acids. The germline CDR1 and CDR2 sequences are SGHAT and FQNNGV. V was trimmed by 3 bases and J by 2 bases, leaving 8 bases between them. CDR3 sequence reads: CASSFLVAGANVLTF. In nucleotides, the CDR3 is TGTGCCAGCAGCTTCTTGGTTGCTGGGGCCAACGTCCTGACTTTC. The variable domain in full, completed from reference TRBV11-2 and TRBJ2-6, reads EAGVAQSPRYKIIEKRQSVAFWCNPISGHATLYWYQQILGQGPKLLIQFQNNGVVDDSQLPKDRFSAERLKGVDSTLKIQPAKLEDSAVYLCASSFLVAGANVLTFGAGSRLTVL.